This T cell receptor (beta chain) was profiled in a study of blood T cells in healthy people across ages. With a J-beta primer mix and a sample-barcoded 5' primer, a second PCR ran 7 to 11 cycles. TCRdb independently ran MiXCR on the 5' RACE reads; one entry per CDR3 protein. This table holds hundreds of thousands of distinct CDR3 sequences, over 20% found once. Material for sequencing was blood. The clonotype comes from a man between 65 and 85 years old in good health.

The CDR3 is CASSATRGEETQYF. DNA for the CDR3: TGTGCCAGCAGCGCGACTAGGGGCGAGGAGACCCAGTACTTC. The gene calls are TRBV18 and TRBJ2-5; D might be TRBD2 (6 bases). The germline gives CDR1 KGHSH, CDR2 LQKENI. The CDR3 spans 14 residues. V was shortened by 8 bases and J by 5 bases, with 18 bases between the two germline ends.